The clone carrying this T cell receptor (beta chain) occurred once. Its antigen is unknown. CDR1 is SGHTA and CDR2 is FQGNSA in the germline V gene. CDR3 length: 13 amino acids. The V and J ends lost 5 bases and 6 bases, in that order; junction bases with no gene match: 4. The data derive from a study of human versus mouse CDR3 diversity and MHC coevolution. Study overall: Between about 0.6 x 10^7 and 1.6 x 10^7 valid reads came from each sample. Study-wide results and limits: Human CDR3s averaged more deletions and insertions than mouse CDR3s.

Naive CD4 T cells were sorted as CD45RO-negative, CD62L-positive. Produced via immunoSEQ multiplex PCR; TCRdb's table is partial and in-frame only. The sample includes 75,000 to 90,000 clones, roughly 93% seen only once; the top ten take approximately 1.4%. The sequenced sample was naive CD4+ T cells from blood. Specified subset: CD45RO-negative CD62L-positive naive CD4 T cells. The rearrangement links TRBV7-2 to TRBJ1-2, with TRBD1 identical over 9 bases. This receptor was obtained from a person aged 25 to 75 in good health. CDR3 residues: CASSRGQGNGYTF. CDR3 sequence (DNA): TGTGCCAGCAGCCGAGGACAGGGGAATGGCTACACCTTC.